Here is one T cell receptor (beta chain) with its context. Between the trimmed V and J ends, which lost 6 bases and 6 bases, there was a span of 18 bases. Germline loops: CDR1 MNHNY, CDR2 SVGAGI (reference sequence). The CDR3 loop spans 16 amino acids. These data come from a study of blood T cell repertoires in COVID-19. Looking at the study overall: From T cells, B-cell-depleted T cells, or PBMCs came the material, which was cDNA or gDNA.

In the source study's methods: How many nucleated cells were present was estimated from reference gene primer amplification. Some clones are missing from TCRdb's copy, which holds only in-frame ones; the method was immunoSEQ multiplex PCR. V and J calls and clone size follow that table, whereas D and trimming were derived from the DNA. The sample has tens of thousands of clones, approximately 88% seen once. V and J are TRBV6-6 and TRBJ2-6; a possible D gene is TRBD2 (5 bases). The sequencing sample was made of peripheral blood. The TCR sequence derives from a man aged 50 to 59 with active COVID-19. CDR3 in amino acids: CASRDQVEGAANVLTF. CDR3 sequence (DNA): TGTGCCAGCAGGGACCAGGTTGAGGGAGCGGCCAACGTCCTGACTTTC.